The entry below describes one T cell receptor beta chain. The antigen remains unidentified. The data originate from a study of CD8+ T cells in alopecia areata. General study findings and limits: A great number of expanded lesional clones endured in scalp and blood during tofacitinib. Scalp clonality dropped significantly under tofacitinib, as did expanded CD8+ top-100 clones.

This CDR3 comprises 19 residues. Germline assignment: CDR1 SNHLY and CDR2 FYNNEI. The trim removed 3 bases at V and 4 bases at J, leaving 13 bases unmatched. Stated treatment: oral pan-JAK inhibitor, 5-10 mg twice daily. Researchers took lesional scalp punch biopsies and peripheral blood from people who were alopecia areata patients. In each case, RNA was isolated and then reverse transcribed into cDNA as the sequencing template. Libraries were prepared by immunoSEQ multiplex PCR; TCRdb keeps only in-frame clonotypes and omits some of them. Found here are about 76,000 clones, around 61% of them singletons; the top ten hold around 24%.

Here the sequenced sample was CD8+ T cells sorted from blood, taken at week 24, from a patient treated with tofacitinib. The sequence derives from a human donor with alopecia areata. The gene calls are TRBV2 and TRBJ2-1; TRBD2 agrees at 12 bases. CDR3 region: CASSDSRGPTSGGYNEQFF. CDR3 DNA: TGTGCCAGCAGTGACTCCCGGGGCCCGACTAGCGGGGGATACAATGAGCAGTTCTTC.